Below, 14 T cell receptor beta chains from the same sample are listed, as sequenced in a study of blood T cells in healthy people across ages (dated by TCRdb to the mid-2010s). Preparation of the library involved 5' RACE. Sequencing took place on an Illumina HiSeq 2500. A second PCR of about 6 to 11 cycles was run with a J-beta primer mix and a sample-barcoded 5' primer. In-frame beta chains were kept once TCRdb had trimmed the public reads at Q25 with fastp and called clones with MiXCR. Rows matching on CDR3 protein sequence are summarized as one entry with the most common DNA and genes. For this sample there are roughly 2 million distinct CDR3 sequences; 49% appear just once. Clones ranked in the top ten supply over 2% of the sample. The sequencing sample was made of blood. Receptor source: a woman aged 40-49 years in good health.

This sequence joins TRBV6-1 and TRBJ1-6; 7 bases fit TRBD1. This CDR3 comprises 15 residues. Germline-derived CDR1 and CDR2 are MNHNS and SASEGT. V lost 0 bases to trimming and J lost 7 bases; unmatched junction nucleotides: 3. The CDR3 DNA reads TGTGCCAGCAGTGAAGCGGGGGACAGAAATTCACCCCTCCACTTT. Its protein product is CASSEAGDRNSPLHF.

The J gene is TRBJ1-2, the V gene TRBV20-1; the D gene is possibly TRBD1 (5 bases). V gave up 6 bases and J gave up 6 bases, with 20 bases separating them. The CDR3 is made up of 14 amino acids. CDR1 is DFQATT, CDR2 SNEGSKA, per germline (reference sequence). CDR3: CSAEGDLLWDGYTF. The CDR3 nucleotides are TGCAGTGCGGAAGGGGACCTCCTCTGGGATGGCTACACCTTC.

The J gene is TRBJ2-1, the V gene TRBV6-5, with 9 bases lining up with TRBD2. CDR3 length equals 13 residues. From germline, CDR1 is MNHEY and CDR2 SVGAGI. After removal of 9 bases from V and 3 bases from J, the junction contained 3 bases not matched to a gene. Here the CDR3 reads CASRTSVYNEQFF. The CDR3, as DNA: TGTGCCAGTAGGACTAGCGTCTACAATGAGCAGTTCTTC.

Here the CDR3 reads CASYLPLRTGRDYGYTF. The CDR3 region has the DNA TGTGCCAGCTACCTCCCCCTCCGGACAGGGAGGGACTATGGCTACACCTTC. The chain uses TRBV6-2 or TRBV6-3 and TRBJ1-2; 8 bases line up with TRBD1. Germline assignment: CDR1 MNHEY and CDR2 SVGEGT. The CDR3 covers 17 residues. V was pared by 8 bases and J by 3 bases, with 17 bases of the junction left unmatched.

The chain uses TRBV6-1 and TRBJ2-6, with 7 bases aligning to TRBD1. The V segment lost 8 bases and the J segment 2 bases; nucleotides outside the gene matches: 3. Germline CDR1 and CDR2: MNHNS and SASEGT. The CDR3 spans 14 residues. CDR3 loop: CASDRVPGANVLTF. The CDR3 DNA is TGTGCCAGCGACAGGGTTCCTGGGGCCAACGTCCTGACTTTC.

The chain joins TRBV7-2 to TRBJ1-1; D remains unclear. CDR1 and CDR2 from the germline V gene are SGHTA and FQGNSA. V lost 4 bases, J lost 11 bases, and 11 bases lay in between. This CDR3 has 11 residues. Written as DNA, the CDR3 is TGTGCCAGCAGCTCGAGACAAAAGGCTTTCTTT. Translation: CASSSRQKAFF.

The chain is built from TRBV6-6 and TRBJ2-3; the D call may be TRBD1 or TRBD2 (6 bases each). The CDR3 length is 15 residues. V was clipped by 1 base and J by 2 bases, with 10 bases between them. Germline V gene sequence: CDR1 MNHNY, CDR2 SVGAGI (reference sequence). The CDR3 spells CASSYWGADTDTQYF. The CDR3 DNA is TGTGCCAGCAGTTACTGGGGGGCCGACACAGATACGCAGTATTTT.

V usage is TRBV7-3 and J usage is TRBJ2-7, with TRBD2 matching 9 bases. The J call could be wrong; TRBJ2-5 is a better fit for the DNA end. Germline assignment: CDR1 SGHTA and CDR2 FQGTGA. This CDR3 is 15 amino acids long. The CDR3 DNA sequence: TGTGCCAGCAGCTCAGCGGGGGGCTCTCAAGAGACCCAGTACTTC. Residues: CASSSAGGSQETQYF.

The chain employs TRBV28 and TRBJ1-2; possibly TRBD1 for D (6 bases). In germline, CDR1 is MDHEN, CDR2 SYDVKM. V shed 8 bases and J shed 2 bases, with 24 bases lying between them. CDR3 size: 17 residues. CDR3 amino acids: CASEPFPYRALNYGYTF. The CDR3, as DNA: TGTGCCAGCGAACCTTTCCCCTACAGGGCTTTGAACTATGGCTACACCTTC.

The chain links TRBV27 to TRBJ2-2, with D unresolved. The CDR3 loop spans 10 amino acids. Germline CDR1 reads MNHEY; CDR2 reads SMNVEV (reference sequence). Between the trimmed V and J ends, which lost 10 bases and 8 bases, there was a span of 8 bases. The CDR3 protein is CATWYGELFF. CDR3 DNA: TGTGCCACCTGGTATGGGGAGCTGTTTTTT.

The V call is TRBV9, the J call TRBJ1-2, with a tentative D call TRBD1 (6 bases). The CDR3 extends over 14 amino acids. Germline values: CDR1 SGDLS, CDR2 YYNGEE. Trimming removed 4 bases at V and 13 bases at J, with 23 bases between. Written as DNA, the CDR3 is TGTGCCAGCAGCCTAGAGGGGGGAACCAGGGGTGGCACCTTC. As protein: CASSLEGGTRGGTF. The full variable domain, with the rest looked up from reference TRBV9 and TRBJ1-2, is DSGVTQTPKHLITATGQRVTLRCSPRSGDLSVYWYQQSLDQGLQFLIQYYNGEERAKGNILERFSAQQFPDLHSELNLSSLELGDSALYFCASSLEGGTRGGTFGSGTRLTVV.

The V call is TRBV2, the J call TRBJ2-7; no firm D call. The ends were cut back, 6 bases at V and 1 base at J, with 16 bases in the middle. CDR1 is SNHLY, CDR2 FYNNEI, per germline. There are 15 residues in the CDR3. The CDR3 region has the DNA TGTGCCAGCAGCCGGAAGGATTTGAGGTCCTACGAGCAGTACTTC. It is translated as CASSRKDLRSYEQYF. Looking up the rest from reference TRBV2 and TRBJ2-7 gives the full variable domain: EPEVTQTPSHQVTQMGQEVILRCVPISNHLYFYWYRQILGQKVEFLVSFYNNEISEKSEIFDDQFSVERPDGSNFTLKIRSTKLEDSAMYFCASSRKDLRSYEQYFGPGTRLTVT.

In its sample, this clonotype was seen once. The gene calls are TRBV6-1 and TRBJ2-5; D gene ambiguous. Germline loops: CDR1 MNHNS, CDR2 SASEGT. V lost 3 bases to trimming and J lost 3 bases, with 5 bases between them. The CDR3 runs to 12 residues. The CDR3 region has the DNA TGTGCCAGCAGTGACGCTGAAGAGACCCAGTACTTC. Its protein product is CASSDAEETQYF.

V is TRBV5-6 and J is TRBJ1-2; D call uncertain. This CDR3 spans 14 amino acids. Germline CDR1 and CDR2: SGHDT and YYEEEE. Trimming left V 5 bases short and J 4 bases short, with 15 bases between. This CDR3 is CASSNPGRTYGYTF. The CDR3 DNA sequence: TGTGCCAGCAGTAATCCAGGACGGACCTATGGCTACACCTTC.